A single T cell receptor (beta chain) is shown here with its context. This sample is part of a study of blood T cell repertoires in COVID-19. The overall study: PBMCs, B-cell-depleted T cells, or T cells were the source of the cDNA or gDNA that made up the material.

TCRdb's table, derived via immunoSEQ multiplex PCR, lists solely in-frame clones and lacks some. The repertoire holds some 520,000 clones, with roughly 87% as singletons. This CDR3 spans 15 amino acids. CDR1 and CDR2 from the germline V gene are SGDLS and YYNGEE. The germline V and J ends were trimmed by 3 bases and 1 base, with 13 bases remaining between them. This chain joins TRBV9 and TRBJ1-1; a weak D match, TRBD1 (6 bases). This sequence was found in a man between 18 and 29 years old with COVID-19, enrolled during active disease. The sequencing input was peripheral blood. The DNA for the CDR3 is TGTGCCAGCAGCGCCCGGGACATTCAGAACACTGAAGCTTTCTTT. Its translation: CASSARDIQNTEAFF.